Each of the 13 T cell receptor beta chains below was sequenced from the same sample in a study of T-cell memory formation after mild COVID-19. TCRdb reprocessed the 5' RACE reads via MiXCR and lists one record per CDR3 protein. This sample has under 300,000 distinct CDR3 sequences, with around a tenth found just once. Sequencing used PBMCs or a T cell subset sorted from them (not recorded which). The receptors originated from a man aged 18 to 30 who had mild COVID-19 (a few samples of this study predate the infection). Cell type and time point are not known.

This clonotype was counted a few times. The chain carries TRBV7-9 and TRBJ1-5; no clear D. V lost 1 base and J 6 bases, leaving 7 bases between the germline ends. The CDR3 covers 13 residues. Germline-derived CDR1 and CDR2 are SEHNR and FQNEAQ (reference sequence). Written as DNA, the CDR3 is TGTGCCAGCAGCTTAGATTTCTCTCAGCCCCAGCATTTT. This gives the protein CASSLDFSQPQHF.

The rearrangement uses TRBV19 and TRBJ1-2; no clear D. Germline V CDR1 and CDR2: LNHDA, SQIVND (reference sequence). V was cut by 9 bases and J by 4 bases, with 15 bases left in between. The CDR3 length is 13 residues. The CDR3 region has the DNA TGTGCCAGCAACCCAGGCGGAGGCTATGGCTACACCTTC. The encoded protein is CASNPGGGYGYTF. Using reference TRBV19 and TRBJ1-2 for the parts outside the CDR3, the full variable domain is DGGITQSPKYLFRKEGQNVTLSCEQNLNHDAMYWYRQDPGQGLRLIYYSQIVNDFQKGDIAEGYSVSREKKESFPLTVTSAQKNPTAFYLCASNPGGGYGYTFGSGTRLTVV.

This clonotype has a count of ten or more. The chain links TRBV20-1 to TRBJ2-3; TRBD2 matches 8 bases. CDR1 is DFQATT, CDR2 SNEGSKA, per germline (reference sequence). The CDR3 covers 13 residues. Trimming cost V 7 bases and J 6 bases; bases outside gene matches: 9. CDR3 amino acids: CSGPGLDMDTQYF. DNA of the CDR3: TGCAGTGGTCCGGGACTAGATATGGATACGCAGTATTTT.

The CDR3 coding sequence is TGCGCCAGCAGCCAAGTTAGTCTAGCGAATGAGCAGTTCTTC. It encodes CASSQVSLANEQFF. The chain has TRBV4-3 and TRBJ2-1; maybe TRBD2 (6 bases). V was shortened by 1 base and J by 7 bases, with 11 bases between the two germline ends. Germline V gives CDR1 LGHNA, CDR2 YSLEER. This CDR3 has 14 amino acids.

This clonotype was seen at least ten times. This chain's CDR3 is CASKLDVANTGELFF. DNA of the CDR3: TGCGCCAGCAAGCTTGACGTCGCGAACACCGGGGAGCTGTTTTTT. The chain uses TRBV5-1 and TRBJ2-2; D unclear. The CDR3 loop spans 15 amino acids. Germline lookup yields CDR1 SGHRS and CDR2 YFSETQ. V was clipped by 6 bases and J by 0 bases, with 12 bases between them.

This clonotype was observed a few times. The gene calls are TRBV5-1 and TRBJ2-3, with unresolved D. Between the trimmed V and J ends, which lost 3 bases and 0 bases, there was a span of 11 bases. This CDR3 is built from 15 residues. From germline, CDR1 is SGHRS and CDR2 YFSETQ. The chain's CDR3 is CASSSGVLSTDTQYF. The CDR3 bases are TGCGCCAGCAGCTCTGGGGTACTTAGCACAGATACGCAGTATTTT.

This clonotype was picked up a small number of times. This chain links TRBV6-5 with TRBJ1-4; no reliable D call. This CDR3 has 13 residues. Germline V lookup: CDR1 MNHEY, CDR2 SVGAGI. Trimming removed 2 bases from V and 7 bases from J, with 8 bases in between. As DNA, the CDR3 is TGTGCCAGCAGTTACACCTTGGGTGAAAAACTGTTTTTT. Protein product: CASSYTLGEKLFF.

J is TRBJ2-2 and V is TRBV5-1; 9 positions agree with TRBD1. The CDR3 spans 15 residues. Germline values: CDR1 SGHRS, CDR2 YFSETQ. V shed 3 bases, J shed 6 bases, and the junction held 6 bases outside the gene matches. The CDR3 sequence is CASSSGQGWSGELFF. CDR3 bases: TGCGCCAGCAGCTCGGGACAGGGATGGTCCGGGGAGCTGTTTTTT.

This clonotype was counted between two and nine times. CDR3 nucleotides: TGTGCCAGCAGCCCGACAGGGGGATCACCCCTCCACTTT. Protein product: CASSPTGGSPLHF. This chain links TRBV11-2 with TRBJ1-6, with TRBD1 matching over 9 bases. The CDR3 loop spans 13 amino acids. V gave up 5 bases and J gave up 10 bases; unmatched junction bases: 3. Germline-derived CDR1 and CDR2 are SGHAT and FQNNGV.

CDR3 in DNA: TGTGCCAGCAGTTTAGATATAGCGGGGTCCACAGATACGCAGTATTTT. Protein product: CASSLDIAGSTDTQYF. J is TRBJ2-3 and V is TRBV12-3 or TRBV12-4, with 8 bases fitting TRBD2. This CDR3 has 16 amino acids. The ends lost 1 base at V and 2 bases at J; junction bases unmatched: 5.

The chain joins TRBV5-1 to TRBJ2-5; tentative D call: TRBD2 (5 bases). Between the trimmed V and J ends, which lost 0 bases and 5 bases, there was a span of 11 bases. Germline CDR1 SGHRS, CDR2 YFSETQ. The CDR3 is made up of 14 amino acids. CDR3 in amino acids: CASSLVAGLETQYF. The CDR3 coding sequence is TGCGCCAGCAGCTTGGTTGCGGGCTTGGAGACCCAGTACTTC.

V and J are TRBV5-4 and TRBJ2-1; D not resolved. The CDR3 sequence is 13 residues long. Germline CDR1 is SGHNT and CDR2 is YYREEE (reference sequence). Trimming removed 0 bases at V and 5 bases at J, with 6 bases between. CDR3 sequence: CASSLGANNEQFF. The CDR3 DNA sequence: TGTGCCAGCAGCTTGGGTGCGAACAATGAGCAGTTCTTC.

The sample holds a few counts of this clonotype. The rearrangement uses TRBV12-3 or TRBV12-4 and TRBJ1-1; 7 bases fit TRBD1. This CDR3 spans 14 amino acids. With 11 bases clipped from V and 0 bases from J, the junction kept 9 bases outside the gene matches. The CDR3 nucleotides are TGTGCCGTTGGGACAGCTCAGCTGAACACTGAAGCTTTCTTT. Residues: CAVGTAQLNTEAFF.